The 25 T cell receptor beta chains reported below all come from one sample, sequenced in a study of shared clonotypes between healthy human individuals. The assay was immunoSEQ multiplex PCR, and TCRdb's table has in-frame clones only and misses some. The table lists a few million clones, about 94% of them singletons, with approximately 0.13% in the top ten. The sequencing sample was made of naive CD4+ T cells sorted from blood. Subset specified: CD45RA+ positively selected. Receptors were obtained from a man between 18 and 29 years old in good health.

The chain couples TRBV5-1 to TRBJ2-1; TRBD1 matches at 10 bases. J gave up 7 bases and V 4 bases, and 8 bases lay outside the gene matches. The germline V gene has CDR1 SGHRS and CDR2 YFSETQ. This CDR3 has 15 residues. The chain's CDR3 is CASSQSGQGFNEQFF. Written as DNA, the CDR3 is TGCGCCAGCAGCCAGTCGGGACAGGGGTTTAATGAGCAGTTCTTC.

V gene TRBV11-2 combines with J gene TRBJ2-1, with TRBD2 matching 10 bases. CDR1 SGHAT and CDR2 FQNNGV come from the germline V gene. This CDR3 has 15 residues. V was pared by 2 bases and J by 7 bases, with 5 bases of the junction left unmatched. The CDR3, as DNA: TGTGCCAGCAGCTTAACTGGGACTAGCGTGAATGAGCAGTTCTTC. Protein sequence: CASSLTGTSVNEQFF.

V usage is TRBV9 and J usage is TRBJ2-7, with 14 bases aligning to TRBD2. V dropped 5 bases and J dropped 3; count of bases not matched to a gene: 4. There are 15 residues in the CDR3. Germline loops: CDR1 SGDLS, CDR2 YYNGEE. The DNA for the CDR3 is TGTGCCAGCAGTCTTGGGACTAGCGGGAGCTACGAGCAGTACTTC. This translates into CASSLGTSGSYEQYF.

This sequence joins TRBV30 and TRBJ2-7; D is perhaps TRBD1 or TRBD2 (5 bases each). Germline V gene lookup returns CDR1 GTSNPN and CDR2 SVGIG (reference sequence). The CDR3 consists of 14 residues. The ends were cut back, 0 bases at V and 7 bases at J, with 16 bases in the middle. DNA of the CDR3: TGTGCCTGGAGTGTAGGGGCAGGGAGATTGGAGCAGTACTTC. Residues: CAWSVGAGRLEQYF.

This clone has a handful of counts. J is TRBJ2-7 and V is TRBV6-5; the match to TRBD2 covers 14 bases. In germline, CDR1 is MNHEY, CDR2 SVGAGI. With 8 bases clipped from V and 7 bases from J, the junction kept 1 base outside the gene matches. This CDR3 is built from 12 residues. CDR3 coding DNA: TGTGCCAGCGGACTAGCGGGGGGTGAGCAGTACTTC. Its protein is CASGLAGGEQYF.

The chain combines TRBV7-2 with TRBJ1-1; a possible D gene is TRBD1 (6 bases). The germline V and J ends were trimmed by 1 base and 3 bases, with 15 bases remaining between them. In germline, CDR1 is SGHTA, CDR2 FQGNSA. The CDR3 is 16 amino acids. Here the CDR3 DNA reads TGTGCCAGCAGCTTAGATTCAGGGGTGGGTGACACTGAAGCTTTCTTT. Translation gives CASSLDSGVGDTEAFF.

This clone has just a few counts. The chain carries TRBV4-1 and TRBJ2-2, with 9 nucleotides matching TRBD1. CDR1 and CDR2 (germline): MGHRA, YSYEKL. This CDR3 is 15 amino acids long. The junction had 8 bases not matched to a gene; V was cut back by 3 bases and J by 9 bases. In nucleotides, the CDR3 is TGCGCCAGCAGCCAGGCCGGGACAGGGAACTGGGAGCTGTTTTTT. It specifies CASSQAGTGNWELFF.

The chain combines TRBV19 with TRBJ1-5, with a tentative D call TRBD1 (5 bases). The V and J ends lost 4 bases and 1 base respectively, with 14 bases between them. CDR1 and CDR2 from the germline V gene are LNHDA and SQIVND (reference sequence). There are 16 residues in the CDR3. CDR3 sequence: CASSTRTQPSNQPQHF. CDR3 nucleotides: TGTGCCAGTAGTACCCGGACACAACCAAGCAATCAGCCCCAGCATTTT.

The V gene is TRBV10-3, the J gene TRBJ2-5; 10 nucleotides agree with TRBD2. Per germline, CDR1 ENHRY and CDR2 SYGVKD. The CDR3 is made up of 17 amino acids. After removal of 3 bases from V and 2 bases from J, the junction contained 9 bases not matched to a gene. CDR3 region: CAISDPISGGKQETQYF. Here the CDR3 DNA reads TGTGCCATCAGTGATCCCATTAGCGGGGGGAAGCAAGAGACCCAGTACTTC.

The CDR3 DNA is TGCGCCAGCAGCCCTAGATCAGGGTCCAGGGAGACCCAGTACTTC. Translation gives CASSPRSGSRETQYF. The gene calls are TRBV5-1 and TRBJ2-5, with D maybe TRBD1 (5 bases). The CDR3 loop spans 15 amino acids. The V gene lost 4 bases and the J gene lost 5 bases, with 18 bases spanning the gap. Germline values: CDR1 SGHRS, CDR2 YFSETQ.

CDR3 loop: CASSPLQGITEAFF. The CDR3 region has the DNA TGTGCCAGCTCACCTTTACAGGGAATCACTGAAGCTTTCTTT. This chain uses TRBV18 with TRBJ1-1, with D possibly matching TRBD1 (6 bases). CDR3 length: 14 residues. With 3 bases removed from V and 4 bases from J, the gap between germline ends came to 12 bases. From germline, CDR1 is KGHSH and CDR2 LQKENI.

The chain is built from TRBV5-6 and TRBJ1-3; possibly TRBD1 for D (6 bases). Germline CDR1 SGHDT, CDR2 YYEEEE. V shed 1 base and J shed 6 bases, with 14 bases lying between them. The CDR3 runs to 15 residues. DNA for the CDR3: TGTGCCAGCAGCTTGAGACAGGTTACAGAAAACACCATATATTTT. Its protein product is CASSLRQVTENTIYF. Complete variable domain (other parts from reference TRBV5-6 and TRBJ1-3): DAGVTQSPTHLIKTRGQQVTLRCSPKSGHDTVSWYQQALGQGPQFIFQYYEEEERQRGNFPDRFSGHQFPNYSSELNVNALLLGDSALYLCASSLRQVTENTIYFGEGSWLTVV.

This chain uses TRBV6-1 with TRBJ2-7, with D hard to call. The CDR3 has 11 amino acids. CDR1 and CDR2 from the germline V gene are MNHNS and SASEGT. V was shortened by 5 bases and J by 7 bases, with 9 bases between the two germline ends. CDR3 region: CASSNPGEQYF. The CDR3 coding sequence is TGTGCCAGCAGTAATCCCGGGGAGCAGTACTTC.

This sequence joins TRBV29-1 and TRBJ2-5; 9 bases align to TRBD2. The CDR3 covers 12 residues. With 4 bases clipped from V and 5 bases from J, the junction kept 2 bases outside the gene matches. Germline CDR1 reads SQVTM; CDR2 reads ANQGSEA. In DNA form, the CDR3 reads TGCAGCGTTGTTGGACTAGCGGAGACCCAGTACTTC. Protein product: CSVVGLAETQYF.

Turning to this clone: Other DNA sequences in this specimen translate into the identical CDR3. This chain connects TRBV2 to TRBJ2-5, with 13 bases lining up with TRBD2. V was pared by 4 bases and J by 2 bases, with 1 base of the junction left unmatched. The CDR3 extends over 15 amino acids. Germline CDR1 reads SNHLY; CDR2 reads FYNNEI. The CDR3 here is CASSGTSGGQETQYF. In DNA form, the CDR3 reads TGTGCCAGCAGTGGGACTAGCGGGGGACAAGAGACCCAGTACTTC.

V gene TRBV4-1 combines with J gene TRBJ1-3; possibly TRBD1 for D (6 bases). CDR3 length equals 17 residues. CDR1 and CDR2 from the germline V gene are MGHRA and YSYEKL. The ends were cut back, 3 bases at V and 4 bases at J, with 19 bases in the middle. As DNA, the CDR3 is TGCGCCAGCAGCCACTTTTTACGGGGGCTGGTCGGAAACACCATATATTTT. It translates to CASSHFLRGLVGNTIYF.

The genes are TRBV10-3 and TRBJ1-2; D ambiguous. The CDR3 consists of 13 residues. Per germline, CDR1 ENHRY and CDR2 SYGVKD. V lost 8 bases and J 6 bases, leaving 16 bases between the germline ends. CDR3: CAIWAGVVHGYTF. The CDR3 DNA sequence: TGTGCCATCTGGGCCGGCGTTGTCCATGGCTACACCTTC.

V is TRBV29-1 and J is TRBJ2-3, with 11 bases aligning to TRBD2. CDR3 size: 17 residues. Germline-derived CDR1 and CDR2 are SQVTM and ANQGSEA. With V trimmed by 6 bases and J by 3 bases, 14 bases remained unmatched. CDR3 amino acids: CSVGFRGLAVITDTQYF. The CDR3 bases are TGCAGCGTGGGATTCCGGGGACTAGCGGTTATAACAGATACGCAGTATTTT.

J is TRBJ1-2 and V is TRBV4-1; D remains ambiguous. V shed 0 bases and J shed 3 bases, with 8 bases lying between them. Germline CDR1 reads MGHRA; CDR2 reads YSYEKL. The CDR3 covers 14 residues. Here the CDR3 DNA reads TGCGCCAGCAGCCAAGAAAGGACGGACTATGGCTACACCTTC. Translated, it gives CASSQERTDYGYTF.

This chain joins TRBV5-1 and TRBJ1-1, with D hard to call. CDR1 is SGHRS and CDR2 is YFSETQ in the germline V gene. V was shortened by 0 bases and J by 4 bases, with 16 bases between the two germline ends. CDR3 size: 16 residues. The CDR3: CASSLVSGRAGTEAFF. CDR3 nucleotide sequence: TGCGCCAGCAGCTTGGTTTCAGGACGAGCAGGCACTGAAGCTTTCTTT.

This chain uses TRBV10-2 with TRBJ2-7; 9 bases match TRBD1. The CDR3 totals 14 residues. Trimming removed 9 bases from V and 5 bases from J; junction bases left unmatched: 11. Germline V gene data show CDR1 as WSHSY and CDR2 as SAAADI. The DNA for the CDR3 is TGCGCCAGGAACCGGGACAGGGTAATCAACGAGCAGTACTTC. This translates into CARNRDRVINEQYF.

The rearrangement uses TRBV2 and TRBJ1-4; tentatively, D is TRBD1 (5 bases). The germline V gene has CDR1 SNHLY and CDR2 FYNNEI. This CDR3 contains 15 residues. Deletions cut 6 bases from V and 4 bases from J, with 15 bases between. The CDR3 bases are TGTGCCAGCAGGCCAAAGGGGAGCGGTAATGAAAAACTGTTTTTT. This encodes CASRPKGSGNEKLFF.

This chain joins TRBV28 and TRBJ2-3; either TRBD1 or TRBD2 may supply D (6 bases each). The CDR3 is 14 amino acids. Trimming took off 5 bases at V and 5 bases at J, with 14 bases between the two ends. From germline, CDR1 is MDHEN and CDR2 SYDVKM. The chain's CDR3 is CASSRWGAKDTQYF. CDR3 DNA sequence: TGTGCCAGCAGTCGCTGGGGGGCGAAAGATACGCAGTATTTT.

The chain combines TRBV5-1 with TRBJ1-1; D ambiguous. The germline V and J ends were trimmed by 0 bases and 0 bases, with 9 bases remaining between them. Germline V gene data show CDR1 as SGHRS and CDR2 as YFSETQ. This CDR3 has 15 residues. The CDR3 region has the DNA TGCGCCAGCAGCTTGGACAGAACCATGAACACTGAAGCTTTCTTT. This gives the protein CASSLDRTMNTEAFF.

This chain links TRBV5-1 with TRBJ2-7, with TRBD2 matching 7 bases. CDR1 and CDR2 (germline): SGHRS, YFSETQ. V lost 4 bases to trimming and J lost 6 bases; unmatched junction nucleotides: 10. This CDR3 has 14 amino acids. CDR3 DNA: TGCGCCAGCAGCCCCGAGGGAGGGAATAGCGAGCAGTACTTC. It codes for CASSPEGGNSEQYF.